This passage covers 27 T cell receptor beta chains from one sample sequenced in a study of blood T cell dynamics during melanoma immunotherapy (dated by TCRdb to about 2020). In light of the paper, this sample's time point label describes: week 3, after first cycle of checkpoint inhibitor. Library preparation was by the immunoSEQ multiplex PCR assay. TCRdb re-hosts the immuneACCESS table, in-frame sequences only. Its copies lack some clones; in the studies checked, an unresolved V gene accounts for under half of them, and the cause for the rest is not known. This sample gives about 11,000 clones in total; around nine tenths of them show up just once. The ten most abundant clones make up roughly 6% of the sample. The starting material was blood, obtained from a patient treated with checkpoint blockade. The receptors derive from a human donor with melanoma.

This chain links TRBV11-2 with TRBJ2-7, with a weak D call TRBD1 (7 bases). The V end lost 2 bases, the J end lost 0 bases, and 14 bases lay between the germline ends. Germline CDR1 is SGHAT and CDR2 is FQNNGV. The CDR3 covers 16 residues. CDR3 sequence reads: CASSLTSGDSSYEQYF. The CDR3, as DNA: TGTGCCAGCAGCTTAACGTCGGGGGACAGCTCCTACGAGCAGTACTTC.

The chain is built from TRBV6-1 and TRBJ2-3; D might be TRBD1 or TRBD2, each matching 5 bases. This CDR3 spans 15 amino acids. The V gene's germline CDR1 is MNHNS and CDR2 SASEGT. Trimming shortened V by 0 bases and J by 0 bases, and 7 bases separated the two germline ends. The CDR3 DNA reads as TGTGCCAGCAGTGAAGCGGGGGTTAGCACAGATACGCAGTATTTT. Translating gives CASSEAGVSTDTQYF.

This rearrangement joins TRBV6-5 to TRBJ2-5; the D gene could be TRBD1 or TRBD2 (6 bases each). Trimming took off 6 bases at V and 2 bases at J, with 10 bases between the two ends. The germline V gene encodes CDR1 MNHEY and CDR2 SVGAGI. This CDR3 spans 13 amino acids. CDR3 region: CASSRGPQETQYF. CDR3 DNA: TGTGCCAGCAGCCGGGGGCCACAAGAGACCCAGTACTTC.

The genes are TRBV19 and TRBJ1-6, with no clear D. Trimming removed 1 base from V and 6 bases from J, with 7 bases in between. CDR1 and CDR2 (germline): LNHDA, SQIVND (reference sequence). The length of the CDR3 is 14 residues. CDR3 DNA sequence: TGTGCCAGTAGTATAGTAGGAGCTAATTCACCCCTCCACTTT. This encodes CASSIVGANSPLHF.

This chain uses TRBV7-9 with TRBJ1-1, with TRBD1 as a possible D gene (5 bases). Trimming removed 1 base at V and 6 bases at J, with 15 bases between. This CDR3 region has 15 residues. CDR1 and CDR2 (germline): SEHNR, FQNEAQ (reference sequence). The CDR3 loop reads CASSLGGVSSSEAFF. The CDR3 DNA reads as TGTGCCAGCAGCTTAGGGGGGGTCAGTAGCTCTGAAGCTTTCTTT. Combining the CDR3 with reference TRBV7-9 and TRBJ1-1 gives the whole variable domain DTGVSQNPRHKITKRGQNVTFRCDPISEHNRLYWYRQTLGQGPEFLTYFQNEAQLEKSRLLSDRFSAERPKGSFSTLEIQRTEQGDSAMYLCASSLGGVSSSEAFFGQGTRLTVV.

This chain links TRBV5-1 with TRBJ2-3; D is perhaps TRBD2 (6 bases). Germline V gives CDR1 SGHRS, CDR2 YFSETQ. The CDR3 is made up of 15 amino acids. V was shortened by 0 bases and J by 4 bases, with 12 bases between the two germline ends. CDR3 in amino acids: CASSLVRGIADTQYF. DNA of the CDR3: TGCGCCAGCAGCTTGGTTCGGGGGATCGCAGATACGCAGTATTTT. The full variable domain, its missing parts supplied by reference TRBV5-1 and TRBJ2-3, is KAGVTQTPRYLIKTRGQQVTLSCSPISGHRSVSWYQQTPGQGLQFLFEYFSETQRNKGNFPGRFSGRQFSNSRSEMNVSTLELGDSALYLCASSLVRGIADTQYFGPGTRLTVL.

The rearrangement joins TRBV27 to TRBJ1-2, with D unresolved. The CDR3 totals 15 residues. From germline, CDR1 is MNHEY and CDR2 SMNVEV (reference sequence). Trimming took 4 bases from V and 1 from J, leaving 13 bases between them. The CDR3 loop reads CASSSPGSLNYGYTF. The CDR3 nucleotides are TGTGCCAGCAGTTCCCCAGGATCCCTTAACTATGGCTACACCTTC.

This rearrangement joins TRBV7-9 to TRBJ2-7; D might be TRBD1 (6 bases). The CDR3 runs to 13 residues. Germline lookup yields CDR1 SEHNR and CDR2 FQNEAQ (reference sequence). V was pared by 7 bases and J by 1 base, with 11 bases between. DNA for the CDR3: TGTGCCAGCACCCTGGGGGCTTCCTACGAGCAGTACTTC. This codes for CASTLGASYEQYF.

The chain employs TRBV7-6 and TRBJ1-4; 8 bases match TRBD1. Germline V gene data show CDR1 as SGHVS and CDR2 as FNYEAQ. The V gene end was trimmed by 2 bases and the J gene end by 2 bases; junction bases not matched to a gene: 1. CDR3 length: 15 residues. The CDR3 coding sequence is TGTGCCAGCAGCTTAAACAGGGGGACTAATGAAAAACTGTTTTTT. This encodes CASSLNRGTNEKLFF.

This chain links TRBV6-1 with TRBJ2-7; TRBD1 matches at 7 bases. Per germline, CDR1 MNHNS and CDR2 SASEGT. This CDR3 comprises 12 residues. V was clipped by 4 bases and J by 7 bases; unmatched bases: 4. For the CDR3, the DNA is TGTGCCAGCAGTGCCCTGGACAGGGAGCAGTACTTC. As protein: CASSALDREQYF.

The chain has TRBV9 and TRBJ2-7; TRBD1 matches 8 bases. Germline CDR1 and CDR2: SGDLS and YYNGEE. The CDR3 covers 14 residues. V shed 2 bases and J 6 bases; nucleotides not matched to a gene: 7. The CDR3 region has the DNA TGTGCCAGCAGCGTGTCAGACAGGGGTCGCGAGCAGTACTTC. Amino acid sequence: CASSVSDRGREQYF.

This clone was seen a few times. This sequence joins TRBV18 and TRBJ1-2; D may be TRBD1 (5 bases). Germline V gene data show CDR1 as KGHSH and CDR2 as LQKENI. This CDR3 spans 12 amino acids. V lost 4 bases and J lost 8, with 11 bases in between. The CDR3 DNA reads TGTGCCAGCTCACTGCAGGGCCGGGGCTACACCTTC. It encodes CASSLQGRGYTF.

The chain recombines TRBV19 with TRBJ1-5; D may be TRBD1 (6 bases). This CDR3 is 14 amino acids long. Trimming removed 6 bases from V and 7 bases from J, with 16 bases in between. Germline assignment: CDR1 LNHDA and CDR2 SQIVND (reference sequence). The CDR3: CASSSGRGGQPQHF. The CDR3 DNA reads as TGTGCCAGTAGCTCAGGCAGGGGTGGACAGCCCCAGCATTTT.

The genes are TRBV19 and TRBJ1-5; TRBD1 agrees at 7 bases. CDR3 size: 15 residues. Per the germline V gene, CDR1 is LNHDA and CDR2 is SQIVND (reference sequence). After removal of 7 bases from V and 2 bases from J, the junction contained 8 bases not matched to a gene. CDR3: CASITTGRGNQPQHF. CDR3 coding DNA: TGTGCCAGTATTACGACAGGGCGCGGCAATCAGCCCCAGCATTTT.

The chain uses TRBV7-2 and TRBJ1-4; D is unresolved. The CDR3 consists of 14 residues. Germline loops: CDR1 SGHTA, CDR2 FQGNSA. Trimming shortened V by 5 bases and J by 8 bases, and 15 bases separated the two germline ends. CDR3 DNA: TGTGCCAGCAGCCTCTCGGGAGAGAGGGAAAAACTGTTTTTT. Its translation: CASSLSGEREKLFF.

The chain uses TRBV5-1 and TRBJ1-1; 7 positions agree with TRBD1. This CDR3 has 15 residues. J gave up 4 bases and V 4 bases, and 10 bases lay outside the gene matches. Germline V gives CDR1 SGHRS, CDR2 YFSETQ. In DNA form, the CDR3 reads TGCGCCAGCAGCCTTACAGGGGCTCTTGGCACTGAAGCTTTCTTT. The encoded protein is CASSLTGALGTEAFF.

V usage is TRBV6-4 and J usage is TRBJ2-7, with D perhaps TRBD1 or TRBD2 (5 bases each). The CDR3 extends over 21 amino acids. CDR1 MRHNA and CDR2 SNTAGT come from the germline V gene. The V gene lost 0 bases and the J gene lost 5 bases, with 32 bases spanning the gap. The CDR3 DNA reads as TGTGCCAGCAGTGACTCGAGTTTTGTGGCCGGGACGCTTCCTCACATGCACGAGCAGTACTTC. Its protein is CASSDSSFVAGTLPHMHEQYF.

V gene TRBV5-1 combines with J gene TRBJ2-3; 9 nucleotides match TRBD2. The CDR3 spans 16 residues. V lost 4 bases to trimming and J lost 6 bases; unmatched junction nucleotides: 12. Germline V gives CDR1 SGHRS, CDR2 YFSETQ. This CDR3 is CASSIEAGGPADTQYF. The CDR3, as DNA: TGCGCCAGCAGCATAGAAGCGGGGGGCCCTGCGGATACGCAGTATTTT.

The CDR3 DNA reads TGTGCCAGCACGGGCGGAAACACCATATATTTT. Translation: CASTGGNTIYF. The chain joins TRBV6-5 to TRBJ1-3; D is undetermined. Trimming pared 7 bases from V and 4 bases from J, leaving 5 bases between. Germline CDR1 reads MNHEY; CDR2 reads SVGAGI. The CDR3 consists of 11 residues.

Here the CDR3 reads CASSIWGRVYEQYF. Here the CDR3 DNA reads TGTGCCAGTAGTATCTGGGGGCGCGTTTACGAGCAGTACTTC. V gene TRBV19 combines with J gene TRBJ2-5; possibly TRBD1 for D (6 bases). Near its end, the DNA agrees better with TRBJ2-7, so the J call may be wrong. CDR3 length: 14 amino acids. Germline-derived CDR1 and CDR2 are LNHDA and SQIVND (reference sequence).

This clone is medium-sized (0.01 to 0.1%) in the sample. This chain's CDR3 is CASSLDGPYEQYF. The CDR3 DNA follows: TGCGCCAGCAGCTTGGACGGACCCTACGAGCAGTACTTC. The rearrangement links TRBV5-1 to TRBJ2-7; no firm D call. The CDR3 runs 13 residues. V lost 0 bases and J lost 2, with 6 bases in between. Germline CDR1 is SGHRS and CDR2 is YFSETQ.

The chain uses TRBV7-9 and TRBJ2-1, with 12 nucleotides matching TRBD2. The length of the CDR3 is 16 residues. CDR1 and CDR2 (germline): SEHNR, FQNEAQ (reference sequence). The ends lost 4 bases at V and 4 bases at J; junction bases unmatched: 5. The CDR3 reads CASSSLGLAGYNEQFF. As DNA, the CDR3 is TGTGCCAGCAGCTCCCTCGGACTAGCGGGGTACAATGAGCAGTTCTTC.

The CDR3 DNA follows: TGTGCCAGCAGCCCCAGGGGTTCCGGGGAGCTGTTTTTT. This encodes CASSPRGSGELFF. The chain uses TRBV6-5 and TRBJ2-2, with D perhaps TRBD1 (6 bases). This CDR3 contains 13 residues. V gave up 6 bases and J gave up 6 bases, with 11 bases separating them. Germline values: CDR1 MNHEY, CDR2 SVGAGI.

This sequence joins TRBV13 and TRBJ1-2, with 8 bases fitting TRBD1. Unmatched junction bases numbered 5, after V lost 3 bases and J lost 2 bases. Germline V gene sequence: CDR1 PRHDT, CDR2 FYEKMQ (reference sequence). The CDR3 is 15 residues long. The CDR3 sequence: CASSFPDRGNYGYTF. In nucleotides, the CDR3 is TGTGCCAGCAGCTTCCCAGACAGGGGAAACTATGGCTACACCTTC.

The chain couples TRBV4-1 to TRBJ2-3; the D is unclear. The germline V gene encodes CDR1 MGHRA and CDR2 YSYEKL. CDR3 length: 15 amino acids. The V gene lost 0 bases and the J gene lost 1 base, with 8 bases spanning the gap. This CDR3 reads CASSQDSRRTDTQYF. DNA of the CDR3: TGCGCCAGCAGCCAAGATTCACGCCGCACAGATACGCAGTATTTT.

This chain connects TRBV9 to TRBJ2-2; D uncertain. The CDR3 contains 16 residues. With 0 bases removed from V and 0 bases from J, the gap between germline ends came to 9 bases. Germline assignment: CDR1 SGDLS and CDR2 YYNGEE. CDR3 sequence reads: CASSVVPGTNTGELFF. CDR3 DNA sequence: TGTGCCAGCAGCGTAGTTCCAGGTACGAACACCGGGGAGCTGTTTTTT.

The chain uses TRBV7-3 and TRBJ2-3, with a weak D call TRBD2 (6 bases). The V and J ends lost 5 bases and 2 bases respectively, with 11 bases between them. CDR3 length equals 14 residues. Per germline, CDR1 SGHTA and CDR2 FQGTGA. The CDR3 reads CASSPGGPTDTQYF. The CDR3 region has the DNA TGTGCCAGCAGCCCCGGGGGACCCACAGATACGCAGTATTTT.